Listed here is a single T cell receptor beta chain. These data originate in a study of blood T cell repertoires in COVID-19. Across the study: T cells, B-cell-depleted T cells, or PBMCs provided the cDNA or gDNA that served as material.

Here immunoSEQ multiplex PCR was the method, and the copy in TCRdb shows in-frame clones only, minus some. The data show 320,000 or so clones, with 75% to 90% seen just once and 5% to 6% held by the top ten. The CDR3 has 15 residues. The trim removed 1 base at V and 3 bases at J, leaving 2 bases unmatched. Germline V CDR1 and CDR2: LNHNV, YYDKDF (reference sequence). The age range of participants was 18 to 89 years, with residence in about 25 US areas. Clinical history reported by participants formed the basis on which cohorts were assigned. Recovered status in Cohort 3 required two negative PCRs, clearance, or symptom resolution.

J is TRBJ2-1 and V is TRBV15; TRBD1 matches 8 bases. The source is a man between 25 and 39 years old who had recovered from COVID-19. The material sequenced was PBMCs or T cells enriched from blood (not recorded which). The CDR3 loop reads CATSRATGGYNEQFF. The CDR3 nucleotides are TGTGCCACCAGCAGAGCTACAGGGGGCTACAATGAGCAGTTCTTC.